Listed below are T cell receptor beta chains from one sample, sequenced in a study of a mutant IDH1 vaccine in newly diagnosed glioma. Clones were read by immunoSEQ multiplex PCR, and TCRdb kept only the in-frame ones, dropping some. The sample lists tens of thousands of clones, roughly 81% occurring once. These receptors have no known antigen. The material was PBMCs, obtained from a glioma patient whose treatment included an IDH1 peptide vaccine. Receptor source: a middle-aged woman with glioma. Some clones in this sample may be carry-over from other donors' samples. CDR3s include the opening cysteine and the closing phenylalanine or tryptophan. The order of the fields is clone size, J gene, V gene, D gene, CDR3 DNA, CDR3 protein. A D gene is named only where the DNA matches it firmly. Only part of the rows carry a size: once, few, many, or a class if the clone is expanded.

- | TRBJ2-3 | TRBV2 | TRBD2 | TGTGCCAGCAGTGAAGGGACTAGCGCCGATACGCAGTATTTT | CASSEGTSADTQYF
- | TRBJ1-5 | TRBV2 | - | TGTGCCAGCACTCAGGGGCTAAGCAATCAGCCCCAGCATTTT | CASTQGLSNQPQHF
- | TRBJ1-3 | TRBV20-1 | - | TGCAGTGCTAGTGTTGGAAACACCATATATTTT | CSASVGNTIYF
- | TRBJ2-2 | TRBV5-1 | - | TGCGCCAGCAGCAGTCGACAGGGAGGCACCGGGGAGCTGTTTTTT | CASSSRQGGTGELFF
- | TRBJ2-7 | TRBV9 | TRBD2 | TGTGCCAGCAGCGTAGGACTAGCGAGCTCCTACGAGCAGTACTTC | CASSVGLASSYEQYF
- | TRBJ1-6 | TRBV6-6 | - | TGTGCCAGCAGTTACTCGGGAGCCCTGGGACGTTCACCCCTCCACTTT | CASSYSGALGRSPLHF
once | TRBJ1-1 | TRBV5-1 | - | TGCGCCAGCAGCGCCGTGGTCAGGGGTACTGAAGCTTTCTTT | CASSAVVRGTEAFF
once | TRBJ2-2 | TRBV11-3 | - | TGTGCCAGCAGCTTAGCGGCCAACACCGGGGAGCTGTTTTTT | CASSLAANTGELFF
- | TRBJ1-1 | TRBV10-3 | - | TGTGCCACCTTAAACCCGGGGAACACTGAAGCTTTCTTT | CATLNPGNTEAFF
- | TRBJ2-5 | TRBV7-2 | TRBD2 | TGTGCCAGCAGCTTAGCGCTAGGCCTAGCGGGAGAGACCCAGTACTTC | CASSLALGLAGETQYF
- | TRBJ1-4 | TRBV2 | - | TGTGCCAGCAGTGTTTATGAAAAACTGTTTTTT | CASSVYEKLFF
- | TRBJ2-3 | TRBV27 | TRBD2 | TGTGCCAGCAGTTTAACGTCTACGCTAGCGGGCACAGATACGCAGTATTTT | CASSLTSTLAGTDTQYF
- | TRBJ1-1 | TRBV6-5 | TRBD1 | TGTGCCAGCAGTTCGACAGGGGCTACCACTGAAGCTTTCTTT | CASSSTGATTEAFF
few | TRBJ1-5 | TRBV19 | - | TGTGCCAGTAGTGAGGGGGGGCTGGGCAATCAGCCCCAGCATTTT | CASSEGGLGNQPQHF
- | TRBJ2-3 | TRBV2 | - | TGTGCCAGCAGTGAAGCGGTACTAGCTTTGTCAGATACGCAGTATTTT | CASSEAVLALSDTQYF
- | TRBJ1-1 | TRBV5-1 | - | TGCGCCAGCAGCTTAGGAGGGGGCACTGAAGCTTTCTTT | CASSLGGGTEAFF
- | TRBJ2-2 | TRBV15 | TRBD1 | TGTGCCACCAGCATGGGGACAGGGGACACCGGGGAGCTGTTTTTT | CATSMGTGDTGELFF
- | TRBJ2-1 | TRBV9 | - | TGTGCCAGCAGCGGAAACCCCCGGGCGCAAGAGCAGTTCTTC | CASSGNPRAQEQFF
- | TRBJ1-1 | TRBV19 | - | TGTGCCAGTAGTATAGAGAACACTGAAGCTTTCTTT | CASSIENTEAFF
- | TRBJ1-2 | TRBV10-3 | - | TGTGCCATCAGTGAGTCGAATTATGAGGAGGGCGCTGGCTACACCTTC | CAISESNYEEGAGYTF
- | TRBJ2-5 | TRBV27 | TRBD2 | TGTGCCAGCAGGACCGTTCGCGGGGGGGACTCCAGAGAGACCCAGTACTTC | CASRTVRGGDSRETQYF
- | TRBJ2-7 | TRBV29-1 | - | TGCAGCGTGCCAATTGATGGCAGCTCCTACGAGCAGTACTTC | CSVPIDGSSYEQYF
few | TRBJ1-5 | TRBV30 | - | TGTGCCTGGTCCGGGACTACAAATCAGCCCCAGCATTTT | CAWSGTTNQPQHF
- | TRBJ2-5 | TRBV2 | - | TGTGCCACTCAGACAGGCGGGGAGACCCAGTACTTC | CATQTGGETQYF
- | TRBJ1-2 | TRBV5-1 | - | TGCGCCAGCAGCTTGAGGCAGGGCCCCTATGGCTACACCTTC | CASSLRQGPYGYTF
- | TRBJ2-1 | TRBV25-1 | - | TGTGCCAGCAGTGTTAATTACAATGAGCAGTTCTTC | CASSVNYNEQFF
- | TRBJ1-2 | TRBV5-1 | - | TGCGCCAGCAGCTTGGTGGGAGGCCCCTATGGCTACACCTTC | CASSLVGGPYGYTF
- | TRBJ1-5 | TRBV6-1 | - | TGTGCCAGCCTAAATGGTTATAGCAATCAGCCCCAGCATTTT | CASLNGYSNQPQHF
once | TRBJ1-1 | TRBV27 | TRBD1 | TGTGCCAGCAGGTCCGACAGGGCCAACACTGAAGCTTTCTTT | CASRSDRANTEAFF
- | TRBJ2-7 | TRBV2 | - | TGTGCCAGCAGCTTTGGGGTTAACTACGAGCAGTACTTC | CASSFGVNYEQYF
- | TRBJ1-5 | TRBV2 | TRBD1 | TGTGCCAGCCGACGGGACAGGGCTGGGTTATCAGCCCAGCATTTT | CASRRDRAGLSAQHF
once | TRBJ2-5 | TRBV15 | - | TGTGCCACCAGCAGAGAGGGGGGACTGGAGACCCAGTACTTC | CATSREGGLETQYF
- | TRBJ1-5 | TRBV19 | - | TGTGCCAGTAGTATTTCAGGGCCCCCTAATCAGCCCCAGCATTTT | CASSISGPPNQPQHF
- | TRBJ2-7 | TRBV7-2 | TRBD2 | TGTGCCAGCAGCTTGACTAGCGGGGGACTCGAGCAGTACTTC | CASSLTSGGLEQYF
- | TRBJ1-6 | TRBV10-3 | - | TGTGCCATCAGTGCGGCGAACAGGGAGAATTCACCCCTCCACTTT | CAISAANRENSPLHF
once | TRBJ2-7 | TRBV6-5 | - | TGTGCCAGCAGTTACTCGACAGGTCAGAGCTCCTACGAGCAGTACTTC | CASSYSTGQSSYEQYF
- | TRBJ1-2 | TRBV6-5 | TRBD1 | TGTGCCAGCAGACTTGACAGGGCGCGGGATGGCTACACCTTC | CASRLDRARDGYTF
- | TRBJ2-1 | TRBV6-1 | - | TGTGCCAGCAGTGAAATGTCTGGCCCTTTCGAGCAGTTCTTC | CASSEMSGPFEQFF
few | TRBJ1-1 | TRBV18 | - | TGTGCCAGCTCACCACCGGGGGACACTGAAGCTTTCTTT | CASSPPGDTEAFF
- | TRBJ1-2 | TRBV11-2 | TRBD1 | TGTGCCAGCAGCTTGGACCCAGGGGGCCGCAGTTATGGCTACACCTTC | CASSLDPGGRSYGYTF
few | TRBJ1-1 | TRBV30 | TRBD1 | TGTGCCTGGAGTCGGCAGGGGGCTGGGAACACTGAAGCTTTCTTT | CAWSRQGAGNTEAFF
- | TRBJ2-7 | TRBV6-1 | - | TGTGCCAGCACCCGGTGGGGGGGCCACGAGCAGTACTTC | CASTRWGGHEQYF
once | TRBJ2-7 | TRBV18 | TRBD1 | TGTGCCAGCTCGTACCGCCTCGGACAGGGAGGTATCTCCTACGAGCAGTACTTC | CASSYRLGQGGISYEQYF
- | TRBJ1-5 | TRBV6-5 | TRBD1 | TGTGCCAGCAGGGGACAGGGCAATCAGCCCCAGCATTTT | CASRGQGNQPQHF
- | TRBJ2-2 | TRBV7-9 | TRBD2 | TGTGCCAGCAGCCTTAGCGGGGTTCTAGAGCGGAACACCGGGGAGCTGTTTTTT | CASSLSGVLERNTGELFF
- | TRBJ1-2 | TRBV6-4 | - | TGTGCCAGCAGTGACTCGTCAGGGTTGGACTACACCTTC | CASSDSSGLDYTF